These T cell receptor beta chains were read from a single sample in a study of cytotoxic CD8 clonotypes in ibrutinib-treated CLL. Profiled with immunoSEQ multiplex PCR; TCRdb holds only in-frame clones, not every one. The sample lists some 130,000 clones, 80% to 90% seen once, with about 2% in the top ten. The specimen comprised PBMCs, sampled after 24 months of ibrutinib treatment. Receptors were obtained from a human donor with chronic lymphocytic leukemia. Both conserved end residues are part of each CDR3. Clone size is stated in some rows and not others, as once, few, many or a class when expanded.

TRBV2	TRBJ1-4	-	CASNRRQRTNEKLFF
TRBV6-5	TRBJ2-6	-	CASSFTVRTGANVLTF
TRBV18	TRBJ2-1	-	CASSSRPTDGLTDEQFF
TRBV27	TRBJ2-1	-	CASRRDYYYNEQFF
TRBV5-1	TRBJ2-5	-	CASSYGGLGETQYF
TRBV28	TRBJ1-2	-	CASTTGTGSTYGYTF
TRBV9	TRBJ2-1	-	CASSVASSKGNEQFF
TRBV2	TRBJ1-5	-	CATTGGNGNQPQHF
TRBV19	TRBJ1-1	-	CASKDTDSRGAFF
TRBV7-2	TRBJ1-1	once	CASKGGRNTEAFF
TRBV7-2	TRBJ1-3	-	CASSLAGYTIYF
TRBV7-2	TRBJ1-3	-	CASSPGQGSDGVRGNTIYF
TRBV5-1	TRBJ1-1	-	CASSLARGRDTEAFF
TRBV9	TRBJ2-1	-	CASSVDGRLEQFF
TRBV28	TRBJ2-7	-	CASSGAPDRERQYF
TRBV28	TRBJ1-4	-	CASSLLSVQNEKLFF
TRBV4-3	TRBJ2-2	-	CASSQEFSGELFF
TRBV28	TRBJ1-6	-	CASSWTGFSSPLHF
TRBV28	TRBJ1-2	-	CASSPTGGNYGYTF
TRBV4-1	TRBJ2-3	few	CASSGRIPTDTQYF
TRBV28	TRBJ1-1	-	CASRPQDTEAFF
TRBV7-2	TRBJ1-5	-	CASSLAGGGNQPQHF
TRBV19	TRBJ1-1	-	CASSGLPGTENTEAFF
TRBV7-9	TRBJ1-5	few	CASSSGQGISNQPQHF
TRBV2	TRBJ1-3	-	CASSEARGSGNTIYF
TRBV7-2	TRBJ2-5	few	CASSLRQGGQATQYF
TRBV5-5	TRBJ1-5	-	CASSLSADQPQHF
TRBV28	TRBJ1-2	-	CASSFRTGRNTF
TRBV15	TRBJ2-7	-	CATSRDEGYEQYF
TRBV4-3	TRBJ1-4	-	CASSQGGGTGYEKLFF
TRBV4-1	TRBJ1-2	-	CASSQDTLLGYGYTF
TRBV19	TRBJ2-7	-	CASSIVGVYEQYF
TRBV7-2	TRBJ2-2	-	CASSPRNRNTGELFF
TRBV13	TRBJ2-7	-	CASSPWWALPTYEQYF
TRBV4-1	TRBJ2-1	-	CASSQVTSGSRGNEQFF
TRBV28	TRBJ1-1	-	CASRLGAGWSTEAFF
TRBV5-1	TRBJ1-2	-	CASREAQGWGYTF
TRBV18	TRBJ1-2	-	CASSRPGADGLSRGKVYGYTF
TRBV11-2	TRBJ2-7	-	CASSTASGYEQYF
TRBV4-2	TRBJ2-3	-	CASSQVGSGVVADTQYF
TRBV6-5	TRBJ1-5	-	CASSFRDQPQHF
TRBV5-1	TRBJ2-2	-	CASSLAARGTGELFF
TRBV29-1	TRBJ2-7	-	CSVEVGPYSYEQYF
TRBV6-1	TRBJ2-7	-	CASRAQVQGVYEQYF
TRBV7-3	TRBJ2-3	-	CASSLGLAGSYTQYF
TRBV18	TRBJ2-1	-	CASSRRLAGREGLEQFF
TRBV2	TRBJ1-2	-	CASCIGPGGDGYTF
TRBV14	TRBJ1-4	-	CASSHQGLQGRWTNEKLFF
TRBV28	TRBJ1-4	-	CASSPTEAYEKLFF
TRBV6-1	TRBJ2-3	-	CASSEPGGHTDTQYF
TRBV4-1	TRBJ1-5	few	CASSQGQGAGSQPQHF
TRBV2	TRBJ2-1	-	CASSDTPDTPVRNEQFF
TRBV6-5	TRBJ2-7	-	CASSYRQGRTYEQYF
TRBV11-1	TRBJ2-2	-	CASSLIRNTGELFF
TRBV5-1	TRBJ1-3	once	CASSLETRLSSGNTIYF
TRBV7-2	TRBJ2-7	-	CASSLAGGGAYEQYF
TRBV5-6	TRBJ1-5	-	CASSFRFSNQPQHF
TRBV7-9	TRBJ2-7	-	CASSSKTSGLFSYEQYF
TRBV5-4	TRBJ2-7	-	CASGTRPRGPPGSEQYF
TRBV11-1	TRBJ1-1	-	CASSLGSGTGVEAFF